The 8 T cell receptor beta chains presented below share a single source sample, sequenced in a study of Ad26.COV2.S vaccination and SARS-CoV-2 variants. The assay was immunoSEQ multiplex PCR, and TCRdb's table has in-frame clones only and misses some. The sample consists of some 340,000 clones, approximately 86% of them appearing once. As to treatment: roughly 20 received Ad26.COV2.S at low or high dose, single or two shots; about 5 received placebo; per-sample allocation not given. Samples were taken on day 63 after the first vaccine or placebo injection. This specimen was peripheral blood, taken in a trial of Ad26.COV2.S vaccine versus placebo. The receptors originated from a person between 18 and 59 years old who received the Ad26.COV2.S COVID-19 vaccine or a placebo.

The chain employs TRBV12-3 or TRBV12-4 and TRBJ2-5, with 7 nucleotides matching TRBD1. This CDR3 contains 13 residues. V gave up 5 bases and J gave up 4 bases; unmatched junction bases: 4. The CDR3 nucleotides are TGTGCCAGCAGTCTGGGGACAGTAGAGACCCAGTACTTC. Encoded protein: CASSLGTVETQYF.

CDR3 in amino acids: CASSLDNTEAFF. The CDR3 nucleotides are TGTGCCAGCAGCCTTGACAACACTGAAGCTTTCTTT. The gene calls are TRBV3-1 (or the pseudogene TRBV3-2) and TRBJ1-1; D gene uncertain. The CDR3 totals 12 residues. The V gene's germline CDR1 is LGHDT and CDR2 YNNKEL (reference sequence). The ends were cut back, 4 bases at V and 2 bases at J, with 5 bases in the middle.

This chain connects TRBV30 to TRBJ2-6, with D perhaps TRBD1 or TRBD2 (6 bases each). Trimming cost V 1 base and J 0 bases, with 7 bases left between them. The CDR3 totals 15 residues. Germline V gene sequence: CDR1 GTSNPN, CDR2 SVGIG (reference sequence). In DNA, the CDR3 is TGTGCCTGGAGTGCGGGGGCCTCTGGGGCCAACGTCCTGACTTTC. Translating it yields CAWSAGASGANVLTF.

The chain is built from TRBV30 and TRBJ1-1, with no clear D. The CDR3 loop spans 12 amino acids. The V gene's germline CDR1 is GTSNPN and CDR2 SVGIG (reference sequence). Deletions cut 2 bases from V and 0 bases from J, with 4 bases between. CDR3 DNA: TGTGCCTGGAGTCGGATGAACACTGAAGCTTTCTTT. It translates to CAWSRMNTEAFF.

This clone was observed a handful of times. The CDR3 DNA sequence: TGCAGCGTCGAACAGGGGAAGGCCTACGAGCAGTACTTC. It is translated as CSVEQGKAYEQYF. The chain joins TRBV29-1 to TRBJ2-7; TRBD1 aligns across 7 bases. V lost 6 bases to trimming and J lost 2 bases; unmatched junction nucleotides: 7. The V gene's germline CDR1 is SQVTM and CDR2 ANQGSEA. The CDR3 loop spans 13 amino acids.

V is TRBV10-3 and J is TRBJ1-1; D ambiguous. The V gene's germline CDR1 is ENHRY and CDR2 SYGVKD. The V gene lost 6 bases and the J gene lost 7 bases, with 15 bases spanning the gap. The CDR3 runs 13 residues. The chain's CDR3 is CAIRAASGGEAFF. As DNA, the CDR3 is TGTGCCATCAGGGCAGCCTCGGGCGGTGAAGCTTTCTTT.

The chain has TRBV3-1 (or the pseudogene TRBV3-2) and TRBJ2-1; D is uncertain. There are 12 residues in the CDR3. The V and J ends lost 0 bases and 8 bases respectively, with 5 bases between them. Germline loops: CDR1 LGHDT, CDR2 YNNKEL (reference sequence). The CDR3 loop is CASSQEGHEQFF. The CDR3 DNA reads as TGTGCCAGCAGCCAAGAGGGCCATGAGCAGTTCTTC.

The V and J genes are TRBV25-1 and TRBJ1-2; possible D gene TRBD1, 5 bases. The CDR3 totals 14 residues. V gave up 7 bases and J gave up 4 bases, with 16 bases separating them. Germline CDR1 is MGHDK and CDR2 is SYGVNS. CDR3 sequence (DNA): TGTGCCAGCATGCCCTACGGGGGACTCTATGGCTACACCTTC. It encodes CASMPYGGLYGYTF.